These T cell receptor beta chains were read from a single sample in a study of blood T cell repertoires in COVID-19. Using immunoSEQ multiplex PCR, the repertoire was profiled, and TCRdb retains in-frame clones only, with some absent. The sample has some 150,000 clones; about 87% are singletons. Sequencing input: peripheral blood. The receptors shown here come from a woman between 50 and 59 years old with acute or convalescent COVID-19. Each CDR3 is given without its conserved first and last residue.

TRBJ2-2,TRBV7-3,ASSLGHSGAGELF
TRBJ1-1,TRBV30,AWTGLFEAF
TRBJ2-1,TRBV5-1,ASSSVLTGAGNEQF
TRBJ1-1,TRBV29-1,SVTTWGGNTEAF
TRBJ2-7,TRBV6-6,ASSPPGLAGLYEQY
TRBJ2-3,TRBV24-1,ATSDPGDTQY
TRBJ2-7,TRBV11-2,ASKTGTSGRAGGEQY
TRBJ2-1,TRBV3-1/TRBV3-2,ASSQGTGTPYNEQF
TRBJ2-1,TRBV10-3,AMRSFEGDYNEQF
TRBJ2-3,TRBV5-1,ASSLGTSGRRTQY
TRBJ2-7,TRBV7-9,ASTGGDSSIYEQY
TRBJ2-7,TRBV30,ACQTGGLEQY
TRBJ2-7,TRBV5-1,ASSSPSDLSYEQY
TRBJ2-2,TRBV11-2,ASSLKRLAGGPTGELF
TRBJ2-1,TRBV29-1,SVRPQTGSHEQF
TRBJ1-5,TRBV19,ASSVDRGQDQPQH
TRBJ2-2,TRBV6-4,ASRLTGSNAGELF
TRBJ1-1,TRBV30,AWAPEVNTEAF
TRBJ2-7,TRBV4-1,ASSLAGNYEQY
TRBJ2-1,TRBV10-1,ASRETGSNEQF
TRBJ1-1,TRBV6-1,ASSEQGRTEAF
TRBJ2-3,TRBV5-1,ASSWLQGGDKDTQY
TRBJ1-5,TRBV24-1,ATSDVDTPQPQH
TRBJ1-2,TRBV19,ASSIRPGDYGYT
TRBJ2-3,TRBV10-1,ASSDRLNTQY
TRBJ2-3,TRBV29-1,SVGISGGARDTQY
TRBJ2-7,TRBV6-5,ASSWGTTVSYEQY
TRBJ1-3,TRBV28,ASSLLTGTGGNTIY
TRBJ2-7,TRBV7-6,ASSLALAPYEQY
TRBJ2-1,TRBV10-1,ASSEGGTRNEQF
TRBJ2-1,TRBV19,ASSRQYNEQF
TRBJ2-1,TRBV6-1,ASSEGGGSYNEQF
TRBJ2-2,TRBV7-2,ASSLVRGNTGELF
TRBJ1-2,TRBV27,ASSPSGTGYGYT
TRBJ1-3,TRBV7-3,ASSAVLGNTIY
TRBJ1-2,TRBV30,AWSPGTGGHYGYT
TRBJ1-1,TRBV29-1,STRARGSNTEAF
TRBJ2-2,TRBV5-1,ASSSAGAGELF
TRBJ2-6,TRBV6-2/TRBV6-3,ASSTDRGGLAGVSGANVLT
TRBJ1-3,TRBV18,ASLGLNSGNTIY
TRBJ1-2,TRBV2,ASSGYRGSNYGYT
TRBJ1-1,TRBV6-2/TRBV6-3,ASSYGALGGTEAF
TRBJ2-3,TRBV5-5,ASGLAGGDTQY
TRBJ2-3,TRBV29-1,SVDLAGGDTQY
TRBJ1-4,TRBV2,ASSEDRGREKLF
TRBJ2-3,TRBV5-6,ASSSSGAEFTDTQY
TRBJ2-3,TRBV7-8,ASSLVSGGEADTQY
TRBJ2-3,TRBV10-3,AIRTEASTDTQY